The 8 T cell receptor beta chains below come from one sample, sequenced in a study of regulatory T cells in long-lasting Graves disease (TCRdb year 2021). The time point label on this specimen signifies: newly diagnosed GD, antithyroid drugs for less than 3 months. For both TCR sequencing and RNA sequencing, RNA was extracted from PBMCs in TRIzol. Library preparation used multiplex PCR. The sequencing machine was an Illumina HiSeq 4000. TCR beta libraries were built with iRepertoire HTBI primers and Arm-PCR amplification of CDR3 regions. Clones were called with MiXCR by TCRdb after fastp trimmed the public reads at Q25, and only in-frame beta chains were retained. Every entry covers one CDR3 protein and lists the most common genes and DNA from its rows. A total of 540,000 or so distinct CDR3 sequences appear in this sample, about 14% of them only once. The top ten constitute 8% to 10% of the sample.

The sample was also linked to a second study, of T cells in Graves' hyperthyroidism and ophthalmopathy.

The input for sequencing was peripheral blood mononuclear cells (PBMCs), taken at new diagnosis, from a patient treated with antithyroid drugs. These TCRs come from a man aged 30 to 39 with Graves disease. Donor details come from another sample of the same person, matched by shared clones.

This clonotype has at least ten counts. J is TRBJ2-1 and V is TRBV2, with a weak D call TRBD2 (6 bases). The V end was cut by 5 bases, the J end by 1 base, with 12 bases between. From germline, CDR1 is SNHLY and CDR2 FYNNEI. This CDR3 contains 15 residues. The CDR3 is CASSRRRGSYNEQFF. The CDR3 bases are TGTGCCAGCAGTCGTCGGCGGGGATCCTACAATGAGCAGTTCTTC.

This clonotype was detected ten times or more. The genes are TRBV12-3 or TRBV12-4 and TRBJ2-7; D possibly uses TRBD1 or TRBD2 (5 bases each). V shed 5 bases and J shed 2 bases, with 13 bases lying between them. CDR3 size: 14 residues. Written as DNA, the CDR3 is TGTGCCAGCAGTCCCGGGGCCCGCACCTACGAGCAGTACTTC. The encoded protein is CASSPGARTYEQYF.

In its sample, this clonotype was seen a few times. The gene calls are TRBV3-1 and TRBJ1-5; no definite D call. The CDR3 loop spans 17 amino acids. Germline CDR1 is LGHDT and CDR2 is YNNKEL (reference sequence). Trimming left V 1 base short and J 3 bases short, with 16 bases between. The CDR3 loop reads CASSQAPLGVDNQPQHF. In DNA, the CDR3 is TGTGCCAGCAGCCAAGCCCCGTTAGGCGTGGACAATCAGCCCCAGCATTTT.

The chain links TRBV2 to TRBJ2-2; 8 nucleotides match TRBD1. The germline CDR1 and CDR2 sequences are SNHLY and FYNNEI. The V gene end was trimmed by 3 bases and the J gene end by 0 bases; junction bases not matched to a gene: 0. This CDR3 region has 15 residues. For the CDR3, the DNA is TGTGCCAGCAGTGAGGACAGGGCGAACACCGGGGAGCTGTTTTTT. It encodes CASSEDRANTGELFF.

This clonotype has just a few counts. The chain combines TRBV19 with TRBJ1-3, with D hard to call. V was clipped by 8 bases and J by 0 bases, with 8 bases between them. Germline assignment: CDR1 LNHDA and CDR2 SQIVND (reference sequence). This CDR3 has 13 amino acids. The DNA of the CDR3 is TGTGCCAGTCACAGAGCCTCTGGAAACACCATATATTTT. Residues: CASHRASGNTIYF.

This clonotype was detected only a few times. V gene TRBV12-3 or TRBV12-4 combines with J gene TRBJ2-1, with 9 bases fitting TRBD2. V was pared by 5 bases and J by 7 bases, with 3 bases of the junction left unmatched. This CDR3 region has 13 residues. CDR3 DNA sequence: TGTGCCAGCAGTCCAGCGGGAGGTAATGAGCAGTTCTTC. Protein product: CASSPAGGNEQFF.

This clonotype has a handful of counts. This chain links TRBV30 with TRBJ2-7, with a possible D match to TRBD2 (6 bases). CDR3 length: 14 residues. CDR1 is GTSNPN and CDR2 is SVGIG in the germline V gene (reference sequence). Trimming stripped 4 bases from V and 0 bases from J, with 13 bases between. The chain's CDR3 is CAWKGLAFSYEQYF. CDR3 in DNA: TGTGCCTGGAAGGGGCTAGCGTTCTCCTACGAGCAGTACTTC.

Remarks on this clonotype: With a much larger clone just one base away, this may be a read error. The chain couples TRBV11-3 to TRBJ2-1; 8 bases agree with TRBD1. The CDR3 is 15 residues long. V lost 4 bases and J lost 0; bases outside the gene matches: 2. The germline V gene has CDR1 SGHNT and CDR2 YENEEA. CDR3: CASSSTGASYNEQFF. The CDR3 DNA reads TGTGCCAGCAGCTCGACAGGGGCCTCCTACAATGAGCAGTTCTTC.